The 18 T cell receptor beta chains in this list originate from one sample, sequenced in a study of T cell responses to AZD1222 COVID-19 vaccine (dated by TCRdb to about 2021). The library was built by means of the immunoSEQ multiplex PCR assay. The table was pulled from immuneACCESS by TCRdb, which kept in-frame rearrangements only. Such tables lose some clones; where checked, under half of the loss comes from unresolved V genes, and the rest has no known cause. The sample table contains about 190,000 clones; only one count was recorded for approximately 91% of them. 0.95% to 1% of the sample is taken by the ten largest. The time point label on this specimen signifies: baseline before first vaccination. Specimen: peripheral blood, collected on day 0 of AZD1222 vaccination. These receptors came from an adult in good health.

The rearrangement joins TRBV10-3 to TRBJ1-2; 8 nucleotides match TRBD1. V lost 6 bases and J lost 2; bases outside the gene matches: 5. Germline CDR1 ENHRY, CDR2 SYGVKD. This CDR3 region has 14 residues. CDR3 protein: CAIRTGTGNYGYTF. CDR3 DNA: TGTGCCATCAGGACCGGGACAGGAAACTATGGCTACACCTTC.

Turning to this clone: One junction end disagrees with the germline gene, perhaps due to a read error. This sequence joins TRBV5-1 and TRBJ2-7, with D unresolved. The germline gives CDR1 SGHRS, CDR2 YFSETQ. The CDR3 consists of 14 residues. The CDR3 nucleotides read TGCGCCAGCAGCTTGGGGCATATCTCCGACGAGCAGTACTTC. Translated, it gives CASSLGHISDEQYF. Full variable domain (outside the CDR3, taken from reference TRBV5-1 and TRBJ2-7): KAGVTQTPRYLIKTRGQQVTLSCSPISGHRSVSWYQQTPGQGLQFLFEYFSETQRNKGNFPGRFSGRQFSNSRSEMNVSTLELGDSALYLCASSLGHISDEQYFGPGTRLTVT.

The chain has TRBV7-8 and TRBJ2-1, with TRBD2 matching 15 bases. This CDR3 contains 19 residues. Germline V CDR1 and CDR2: SGHVS, FQNEAQ. After removal of 5 bases from V and 2 bases from J, the junction contained 10 bases not matched to a gene. This chain's CDR3 is CASSTPGLAGGLPYNEQFF. CDR3 DNA sequence: TGTGCCAGCAGCACCCCGGGACTAGCGGGAGGACTTCCCTACAATGAGCAGTTCTTC.

The chain recombines TRBV7-9 with TRBJ2-5, with 8 bases that match TRBD2. The CDR3 covers 14 residues. V shed 5 bases and J 2 bases; nucleotides not matched to a gene: 4. CDR1 and CDR2 from the germline V gene are SEHNR and FQNEAQ (reference sequence). The CDR3 DNA is TGTGCCAGCAGCGATACGGGGGGGCAAGAGACCCAGTACTTC. Protein: CASSDTGGQETQYF.

The chain joins TRBV13 to TRBJ1-1; D unresolved. The CDR3 extends over 12 amino acids. Germline V lookup: CDR1 PRHDT, CDR2 FYEKMQ (reference sequence). The V gene lost 0 bases and the J gene lost 6 bases, with 5 bases spanning the gap. CDR3 coding DNA: TGTGCCAGCAGCTTAGGGAAGGCTGAAGCTTTCTTT. This translates into CASSLGKAEAFF.

The V gene is TRBV5-8, the J gene TRBJ1-5; D is unclear. CDR3 length: 14 residues. From germline, CDR1 is SGHTS and CDR2 YDEGEE. V gave up 3 bases and J gave up 6 bases, with 13 bases separating them. CDR3 loop: CASSSGPGGQPQHF. Here the CDR3 DNA reads TGTGCCAGCAGCTCGGGTCCGGGTGGTCAGCCCCAGCATTTT.

V usage is TRBV11-2 and J usage is TRBJ2-7, with TRBD2 matching 13 bases. The CDR3 runs to 17 residues. Germline V gives CDR1 SGHAT, CDR2 FQNNGV. V was pared by 5 bases and J by 2 bases, with 9 bases of the junction left unmatched. The CDR3 spells CASSHGLAGDGAYEQYF. In DNA, the CDR3 is TGTGCCAGCAGCCACGGACTAGCGGGAGATGGCGCCTACGAGCAGTACTTC. The full variable domain, with the rest looked up from reference TRBV11-2 and TRBJ2-7, is EAGVAQSPRYKIIEKRQSVAFWCNPISGHATLYWYQQILGQGPKLLIQFQNNGVVDDSQLPKDRFSAERLKGVDSTLKIQPAKLEDSAVYLCASSHGLAGDGAYEQYFGPGTRLTVT.

The chain employs TRBV19 and TRBJ1-5; a weak D match, TRBD1 (5 bases). The CDR3 is 14 residues long. V lost 3 bases, J lost 7 bases, and 13 bases lay in between. Per germline, CDR1 LNHDA and CDR2 SQIVND (reference sequence). The DNA of the CDR3 is TGTGCCAGTAGTATGGGGACGGGGTGGCAGCCCCAGCATTTT. It is translated as CASSMGTGWQPQHF.

In its sample, this clone was seen once. V gene TRBV6-1 combines with J gene TRBJ2-7, with 8 bases fitting TRBD2. There are 14 residues in the CDR3. Germline V gene sequence: CDR1 MNHNS, CDR2 SASEGT. The J segment lost 4 bases and the V segment lost 2 bases, leaving 4 bases of the junction unmatched. As DNA, the CDR3 is TGTGCCAGCAGTGAACGGGGGGGTCCGTACGAGCAGTACTTC. The encoded protein is CASSERGGPYEQYF.

V and J are TRBV27 and TRBJ1-4; D remains ambiguous. V shed 6 bases and J shed 10 bases, with 18 bases lying between them. Germline-derived CDR1 and CDR2 are MNHEY and SMNVEV (reference sequence). The CDR3 spans 14 residues. CDR3: CASRWLEGGGKLFF. The CDR3 region has the DNA TGTGCCAGCAGATGGCTGGAGGGTGGAGGAAAACTGTTTTTT.

The chain carries TRBV2 and TRBJ2-7; D ambiguous. The V end was cut by 5 bases, the J end by 2 bases, with 4 bases between. The CDR3 is 11 residues long. Germline V lookup: CDR1 SNHLY, CDR2 FYNNEI. In DNA, the CDR3 is TGTGCCAGCAGTTGGGCCTACGAGCAGTACTTC. This translates into CASSWAYEQYF. The whole variable domain, remainder taken from reference TRBV2 and TRBJ2-7, is EPEVTQTPSHQVTQMGQEVILRCVPISNHLYFYWYRQILGQKVEFLVSFYNNEISEKSEIFDDQFSVERPDGSNFTLKIRSTKLEDSAMYFCASSWAYEQYFGPGTRLTVT.

The V gene is TRBV6-1, the J gene TRBJ1-5; 8 positions agree with TRBD1. V was pared by 5 bases and J by 4 bases, with 7 bases of the junction left unmatched. CDR1 and CDR2 (germline): MNHNS, SASEGT. The CDR3 has 15 residues. The CDR3 reads CASSWGQVGNQPQHF. In DNA, the CDR3 is TGTGCCAGCAGTTGGGGACAGGTAGGGAATCAGCCCCAGCATTTT.

The chain carries TRBV10-3 and TRBJ1-1; D is uncertain. Looked up from germline, CDR1 is ENHRY and CDR2 is SYGVKD. V gave up 6 bases and J gave up 4 bases, with 9 bases separating them. The CDR3 contains 12 residues. CDR3 bases: TGTGCCATCAGATCCAGGAGCACTGAAGCTTTCTTT. This encodes CAIRSRSTEAFF.

The chain carries TRBV7-9 and TRBJ2-1, with D perhaps matching TRBD1 (8 bases). Trimming pared 1 base from V and 9 bases from J, leaving 13 bases between. The CDR3 has 14 residues. The germline V gene encodes CDR1 SEHNR and CDR2 FQNEAQ (reference sequence). The CDR3 DNA reads as TGTGCCAGCAGCTTAGTACAGGGGGGGAGTGAGCAGTTCTTC. It specifies CASSLVQGGSEQFF.

The chain couples TRBV28 to TRBJ1-2, with 7 bases aligning to TRBD1. The CDR3 is 12 residues long. Germline values: CDR1 MDHEN, CDR2 SYDVKM. Trimming cost V 2 bases and J 7 bases; bases outside gene matches: 1. Written as DNA, the CDR3 is TGTGCCAGCAGTTTAAGGGGGCGTGGCTACACCTTC. Translating gives CASSLRGRGYTF.

V gene TRBV6-1 combines with J gene TRBJ1-2; D is uncertain. Germline V gene sequence: CDR1 MNHNS, CDR2 SASEGT. With 3 bases removed from V and 5 bases from J, the gap between germline ends came to 10 bases. CDR3 length: 13 residues. The CDR3 loop reads CASSEAPAYGYTF. The CDR3 bases are TGTGCCAGCAGTGAGGCGCCAGCATATGGCTACACCTTC.

The count of this clone is one. The chain couples TRBV6-2 or TRBV6-3 to TRBJ1-6; D may be TRBD1 (5 bases). The CDR3 extends over 16 amino acids. The V gene's germline CDR1 is MNHEY and CDR2 SVGEGT. V dropped 2 bases and J dropped 4 bases, with 12 bases sitting between them. The CDR3 loop is CASSYNIAGYNSPLHF. CDR3 nucleotide sequence: TGTGCCAGCAGTTACAACATCGCAGGGTATAATTCACCCCTCCACTTT.

The CDR3 nucleotides read TGTGCCAGCAGCCAGGACTTCGGGGCTATGAGGGTAAGGGAAAACTATGGCTACACCTTC. Translation: CASSQDFGAMRVRENYGYTF. The J gene is TRBJ1-2, the V gene TRBV3-1 (or the pseudogene TRBV3-2); tentative D call: TRBD1 (5 bases). CDR3 length: 20 amino acids. The germline V gene encodes CDR1 LGHDT and CDR2 YNNKEL (reference sequence). The V gene lost 3 bases and the J gene lost 2 bases, with 28 bases spanning the gap.